The rows below give T cell receptor beta chains drawn from one sample of a study of blood T cell repertoires in COVID-19. TCRdb's copy holds only in-frame clones and misses some; the assay was immunoSEQ multiplex PCR. The data show 150,000 to 180,000 clones, under 90% seen once. What was sequenced was PBMCs or T cells enriched from blood (not recorded which). Receptors originate from a man between 50 and 59 years old who had recovered from COVID-19. Both conserved end residues are part of each CDR3. Each record gives: J gene, V gene, CDR3 protein.

TRBJ1-5 TRBV24-1 CATSPRQVTNQPQHF
TRBJ2-7 TRBV5-1 CASSSLIPGQTEQYF
TRBJ1-1 TRBV7-9 CASSFVGTETEAFF
TRBJ1-1 TRBV5-1 CASSETGHPFTEAFF
TRBJ1-6 TRBV7-9 CASSVQRDSPLHF
TRBJ2-1 TRBV6-5 CASSLYNEQFF
TRBJ2-1 TRBV2 CASSQQGYEQFF
TRBJ2-6 TRBV30 CAWNRAGANVLTF
TRBJ1-1 TRBV2 CASRQDMNTEAFF
TRBJ2-1 TRBV14 CASSRDNEQFF
TRBJ1-2 TRBV29-1 CSVGGRSDYTF
TRBJ1-5 TRBV18 CASSPQESSSNQPQHF
TRBJ1-2 TRBV13 CASSVGTANYGYTF
TRBJ1-2 TRBV2 CASSGTGTGYTF
TRBJ2-3 TRBV5-1 CASSLAQGQGVGTQYF
TRBJ1-2 TRBV6-1 CASSEAQNRGNYGYTF
TRBJ2-1 TRBV14 CASSTDYYNEQFF
TRBJ1-2 TRBV4-1 CASSPPMGQGRSGYTF
TRBJ1-4 TRBV2 CASSDEQAGEKLFF
TRBJ2-7 TRBV13 CASSSRQGAEEQYF
TRBJ1-6 TRBV7-9 CASSLGTGENSPLHF
TRBJ1-6 TRBV27 CASSLRVSVGPGVSPLHF
TRBJ1-5 TRBV12-5 CASGLDGGQPQHF
TRBJ1-3 TRBV4-2 CASSQDSGFGNTIYF
TRBJ2-7 TRBV5-1 CASSLGQGYLEQYF
TRBJ1-4 TRBV6-5 CASSYSNSGGEKLFF
TRBJ1-1 TRBV7-9 CASSLAVARGGTEAFF
TRBJ1-2 TRBV7-8 CASSLVGQGARGYTF
TRBJ1-4 TRBV7-2 CASSSQGTNEKLFF
TRBJ1-1 TRBV30 CAWRPGHYTEAFF
TRBJ2-3 TRBV12-3/TRBV12-4 CASKAGIDTQYF
TRBJ1-1 TRBV13 CASSALRGSVTEAFF
TRBJ1-2 TRBV5-8 CASSNIPGQVYGYTF
TRBJ1-1 TRBV30 CAWSTRGGTAKNTEAFF
TRBJ2-1 TRBV29-1 CSVVGGSYNEQFF
TRBJ2-7 TRBV5-6 CASSFRQMYEQYF
TRBJ2-3 TRBV19 CASSIGGGTDTQYF
TRBJ1-5 TRBV15 CATSRQGSRPQHF
TRBJ1-5 TRBV19 CASSTGSLYQPQHF
TRBJ2-1 TRBV18 CASSPWGGNEQFF
TRBJ2-7 TRBV19 CASSIVGSRGYEQYF
TRBJ2-5 TRBV7-6 CASSPVGLAGVQETQYF
TRBJ1-1 TRBV7-3 CASSSGGSTEAFF
TRBJ2-5 TRBV25-1 CASTRRSGETQYF
TRBJ1-2 TRBV6-5 CASSPDRVDGYTF
TRBJ1-1 TRBV19 CASSGRGNTEAFF
TRBJ2-5 TRBV11-1 CASSLASGEETQYF
TRBJ2-7 TRBV13 CASSLGQGWDEQYF
TRBJ1-1 TRBV9 CASSVAAGAEAFF
TRBJ2-5 TRBV30 CAWSVLREAAQYF
TRBJ1-4 TRBV9 CASGEGTGSGEKLFF
TRBJ1-1 TRBV5-4 CASSGTGSHEAFF
TRBJ2-7 TRBV5-1 CASSWGTSDYYEQYF
TRBJ1-2 TRBV6-1 CASSEWGQGAGYGYTF
TRBJ2-7 TRBV27 CASSPDGFTKQYF
TRBJ2-7 TRBV6-5 CASSRTGTGVVEQYF
TRBJ1-6 TRBV5-4 CASRLRSDSPLHF